These 12 T cell receptor beta chains share one sample of origin, sequenced in a study of tumor and adjacent non-tumor tissue in lung cancer. No cell sorting was done before RNA was extracted from the tissue. Three rounds of nested PCR, following a modified ARM-PCR protocol, produced the TCRbeta library. Each CDR3 protein gets one entry after TCRdb re-called the multiplex PCR reads with MiXCR. Among about 85,000 distinct CDR3 sequences listed, around 65% were seen once. The sequencing input was lung tumor tissue. These receptor sequences come from a man in his 70s with non-small cell lung cancer.

With regard to this clonotype: At one end, the junction sequence differs from germline, possibly due to a read error. This sequence joins TRBV6-5 and TRBJ1-6, with 8 bases lining up with TRBD1. This CDR3 has 15 amino acids. Germline CDR1 reads MNHEY; CDR2 reads SVGAGI. The CDR3 reads CVSSMPGQAHSPPHF. The CDR3 region has the DNA TGTGTCAGCAGTATGCCGGGACAGGCCCATTCACCCCCCCACTTT.

This chain joins TRBV11-2 and TRBJ2-6; tentative D call: TRBD1 (7 bases). The germline V gene encodes CDR1 SGHAT and CDR2 FQNNGV. V was shortened by 4 bases and J by 3 bases, with 22 bases between the two germline ends. This CDR3 has 19 residues. DNA of the CDR3: TGTGCCAGCAGCTCCCCAAGGGGAGGAGGGGGCTATGGGGCCAACGTCCTGACTTTC. Its translation is CASSSPRGGGGYGANVLTF.

The rearrangement joins TRBV29-1 to TRBJ1-2, with a possible D match to TRBD1 (5 bases). Between the trimmed V and J ends, which lost 4 bases and 10 bases, there was a span of 19 bases. Germline CDR1 SQVTM, CDR2 ANQGSEA. The CDR3 extends over 13 amino acids. In nucleotides, the CDR3 is TGCAGCGTTGTTTCGGGGCGGGTCTGTGACTACACCTTC. It specifies CSVVSGRVCDYTF.

The chain recombines TRBV11-2 with TRBJ2-1; D unresolved. This CDR3 region has 15 residues. V gave up 7 bases and J gave up 0 bases, with 13 bases separating them. The germline V gene has CDR1 SGHAT and CDR2 FQNNGV. In DNA, the CDR3 is TGTGCCAGCATCTTCCAACGGAGCTCCTACAATGAGCAGTTCTTC. As protein: CASIFQRSSYNEQFF.

As to this clonotype: The junction shows a germline mismatch at one end, possibly a read error. The chain uses TRBV14 and TRBJ2-1; D is uncertain. Germline CDR1 reads SGHDN; CDR2 reads FVKESK. The CDR3 runs to 13 residues. CDR3 region: CASSQVLYNEQIF. The CDR3 nucleotides are TGTGCCAGCAGCCAAGTATTATACAATGAGCAGATCTTC.

This clonotype was detected ten times or more. This sequence joins TRBV2 and TRBJ2-3; 8 positions agree with TRBD2. This CDR3 is 13 amino acids long. The V gene end was trimmed by 9 bases and the J gene end by 3 bases; junction bases not matched to a gene: 5. Germline CDR1 and CDR2: SNHLY and FYNNEI. The CDR3 DNA follows: TGTGCCAGTGGGACTAGGGTGACAGATACGCAGTATTTT. Translated: CASGTRVTDTQYF.

CDR3 DNA sequence: TGTGCCAGCAGTTCCCATAGCGGGTGGGCGTACAATGAGCAGTTCTTC. Its protein product is CASSSHSGWAYNEQFF. The chain joins TRBV6-5 to TRBJ2-1, with 7 bases identical to TRBD2. CDR3 length equals 16 residues. The germline V gene encodes CDR1 MNHEY and CDR2 SVGAGI. V lost 4 bases, J lost 4 bases, and 10 bases stayed unmatched.

Turning to this clonotype: In this CDR3 the conserved last residue, phenylalanine or tryptophan, is missing, so a read error is likely. V is TRBV6-5 and J is TRBJ2-3, with D maybe TRBD2 (6 bases). The V and J ends lost 7 bases and 5 bases respectively, with 19 bases between them. The V gene's germline CDR1 is MNHEY and CDR2 SVGAGI. The CDR3 covers 15 residues. In nucleotides, the CDR3 is TGTGCCAGCAATTTTAACGGGAGAGGAGGAGATACGCAGTATTCT. Translated: CASNFNGRGGDTQYS.

This clonotype was recorded at least ten times. The rearrangement uses TRBV6-6 and TRBJ2-6, with D tentatively TRBD1 (6 bases). The CDR3 spans 18 residues. The germline gives CDR1 MNHNY, CDR2 SVGAGI (reference sequence). V was pared by 6 bases and J by 0 bases, with 18 bases between. CDR3 DNA: TGTGCCAGCAGAGTTAAGGGGGACACCTACTCTGGGGCCAACGTCCTGACTTTC. This codes for CASRVKGDTYSGANVLTF.

The V call is TRBV7-9, the J call TRBJ1-1, with unresolved D. The CDR3 runs 15 residues. Looked up from germline, CDR1 is SEHNR and CDR2 is FQNEAQ (reference sequence). Trimming cost V 4 bases and J 4 bases, with 16 bases left between them. The CDR3 nucleotides are TGTGCCAGCAGCTCAACCTCTAGACGGAGCACTGAAGCTTTCTTT. This gives the protein CASSSTSRRSTEAFF.

The gene calls are TRBV10-3 and TRBJ1-1; TRBD1 matches at 7 bases. The CDR3 covers 14 residues. In germline, CDR1 is ENHRY, CDR2 SYGVKD. The CDR3 nucleotides are TGTCCAATCAGGAAGGGCAGGGGGTATACTGAAGCTTTCTTT. Translated, it gives CPIRKGRGYTEAFF.

In the case of this clonotype: Because it lacks the conserved phenylalanine or tryptophan at the end, this CDR3 is likely a read error. The rearrangement links TRBV4-2 to TRBJ2-7; D is unclear. CDR1 is LGHNA, CDR2 YNFKEQ, per germline. The CDR3 covers 13 residues. CDR3 bases: TGCGCCAGCAGCCAGCCCGGCACATACGAGCAGTACTCC. It codes for CASSQPGTYEQYS.